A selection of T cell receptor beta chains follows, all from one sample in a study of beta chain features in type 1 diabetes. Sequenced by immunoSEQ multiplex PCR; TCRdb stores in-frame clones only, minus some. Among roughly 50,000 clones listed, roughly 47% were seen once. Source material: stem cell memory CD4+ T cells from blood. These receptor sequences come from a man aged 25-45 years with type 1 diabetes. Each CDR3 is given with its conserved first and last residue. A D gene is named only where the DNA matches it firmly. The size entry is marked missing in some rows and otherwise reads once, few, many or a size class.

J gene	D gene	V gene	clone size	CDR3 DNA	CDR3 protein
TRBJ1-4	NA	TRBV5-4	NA	TGTGCCAGCAGCCTAGGACAGAAACTGTTTTTT	CASSLGQKLFF
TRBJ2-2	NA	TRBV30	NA	TGTGCCTGGACAAACACCGGGGAGCTGTTTTTT	CAWTNTGELFF
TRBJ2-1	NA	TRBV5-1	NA	TGCGCCAGCAGGTCAGGGGGGACAGCCTACAATGAGCAGTTCTTC	CASRSGGTAYNEQFF
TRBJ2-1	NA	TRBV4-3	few	TGCGCCAGCAGCACGACCGGGGGTAAGCAGTTCTTC	CASSTTGGKQFF
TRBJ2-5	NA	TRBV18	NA	TGTGCCAGCTCACAAGGACTTCAAGAGACCCAGTACTTC	CASSQGLQETQYF
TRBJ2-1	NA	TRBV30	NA	TGTGCCTGGAGAAGGGACACTTCCTACAATGAGCAGTTCTTC	CAWRRDTSYNEQFF
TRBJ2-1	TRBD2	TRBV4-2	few	TGTGCCAGCAGCCAAGATTGGAACGGGAGGCGTGAGCAGTTCTTC	CASSQDWNGRREQFF
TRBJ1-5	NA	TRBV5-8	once	TGTGCCAGCAGCCCCCCCGGGACAATTGATCAGCCCCAGCATTTT	CASSPPGTIDQPQHF
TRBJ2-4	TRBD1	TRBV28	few	TGTGCCAGCAGTCCCGGACAGGAAAACATTCAGTACTTC	CASSPGQENIQYF
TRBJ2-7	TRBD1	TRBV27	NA	TGTGCCAGCAGAAGGACAGGGCCCGACTACGAGCAGTACTTC	CASRRTGPDYEQYF
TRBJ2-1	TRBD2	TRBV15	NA	TGTGCCACCAGCAGAGATGGACCTAATCCGGGACTAGCTGCAGAGCAGTTCTTC	CATSRDGPNPGLAAEQFF
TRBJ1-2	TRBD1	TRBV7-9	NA	TGTGCCAGCAGCACGGGACAGAACTATGGCTACACCTTC	CASSTGQNYGYTF
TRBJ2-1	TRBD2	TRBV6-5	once	TGTGCCAGCAGTCTTTTTGCGGGAGGGGGCAATGAGCAGTTCTTC	CASSLFAGGGNEQFF
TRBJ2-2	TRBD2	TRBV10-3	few	TGTGCCATCAGTGCGGGAGGGCCAACGAACACCGGGGAGCTGTTTTTT	CAISAGGPTNTGELFF
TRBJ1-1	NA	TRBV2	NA	TGTGCCAGCAGTGATGAGCTAACGGCTTTCTTT	CASSDELTAFF
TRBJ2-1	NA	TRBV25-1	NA	TGTGCCAGCGGGCCGGGGCTAGCGATTTACAATGAGCAGTTCTTC	CASGPGLAIYNEQFF
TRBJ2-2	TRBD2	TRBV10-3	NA	TGTGCCATCAGCCGGACTAGCGTGAACACCGGGGAGCTGTTTTTT	CAISRTSVNTGELFF
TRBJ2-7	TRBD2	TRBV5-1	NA	TGCGCCAGCAGCCCACAAGGAGCGGGGTACGAGCAGTACTTC	CASSPQGAGYEQYF
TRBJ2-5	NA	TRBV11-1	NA	TGTGCCAGCAGCTTAGGAGGGAGTGTCCAAGAGACCCAGTACTTC	CASSLGGSVQETQYF
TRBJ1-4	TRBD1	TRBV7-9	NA	TGTGCCAGCAGCGACAAAAACAGGGGGCCTAGTGAAAAACTGTTTTTT	CASSDKNRGPSEKLFF
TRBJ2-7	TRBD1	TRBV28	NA	TGTGCCAGCAGTTCCTTCCGACAGGGGGGTGAGCGGGCCATCTACGAGCAGTACTTC	CASSSFRQGGERAIYEQYF
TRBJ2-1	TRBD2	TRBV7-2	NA	TGTGCCAGCAGCTTAGAGCAAGCGGGAGGGACTTGGTTCTTC	CASSLEQAGGTWFF
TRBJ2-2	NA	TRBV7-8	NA	TGTGCCAGCAGCTCCCCAGCGAGAAACACCGGGGAGCTGTTTTTT	CASSSPARNTGELFF
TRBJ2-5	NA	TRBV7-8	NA	TGTGCCAGCAGCTTCAGCCCAAGCGGAGAGACCCAGTACTTC	CASSFSPSGETQYF
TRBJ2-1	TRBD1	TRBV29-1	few	TGCAGCGTTGTTGGTACAGGGGTCTACAATGAGCAGTTCTTC	CSVVGTGVYNEQFF
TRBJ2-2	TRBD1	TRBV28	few	TGTGCCAGCGGGGGGACAGGGCGTGCCGGGGAGCTGTTTTTT	CASGGTGRAGELFF
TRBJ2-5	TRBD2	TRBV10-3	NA	TGTGCCATCAGCCGACTAGCGGAAGAGACCCAGTACTTC	CAISRLAEETQYF
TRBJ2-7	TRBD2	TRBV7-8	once	TGTGCCAGCAGCTTAGTGCCGGGAGGGAGCGGGTACGAGCAGTACTTC	CASSLVPGGSGYEQYF
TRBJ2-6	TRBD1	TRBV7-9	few	TGTGCCAGCAGCCGAACGCCGGGACAGGGACCTGGGGCCAACGTCCTGACTTTC	CASSRTPGQGPGANVLTF
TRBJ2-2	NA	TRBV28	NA	TGTGCCAGCAGAGCCGCCCTACAGGGTCGGGCCGGGGAGCTGTTTTTT	CASRAALQGRAGELFF
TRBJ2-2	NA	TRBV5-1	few	TGCGCCAGCAGCTTGGAGGTGCTAGCGAGACCCACCGGGGAGCTGTTTTTT	CASSLEVLARPTGELFF
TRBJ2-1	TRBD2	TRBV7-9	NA	TGTGCCAGCAGCAAGTCCGGGACTAGCGGGAGATTTGAGCAGTTCTTC	CASSKSGTSGRFEQFF
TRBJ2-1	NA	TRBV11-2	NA	TGTGCCAGCAGCTTATTTGAGGGAAATGAGCAGTTCTTC	CASSLFEGNEQFF
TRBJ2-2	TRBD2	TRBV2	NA	TGTGCCAGCGGACTAGCGGGCACCGGGGAGCTGTTTTTT	CASGLAGTGELFF
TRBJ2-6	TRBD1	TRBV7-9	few	TGTGCCAGCAACCTCATCCGGGACAGGGTTGTCTGGGCCAACGTCCTGACTTTC	CASNLIRDRVVWANVLTF
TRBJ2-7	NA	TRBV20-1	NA	TGCAGTGCTATAGCGGACGAGCAGTACTTC	CSAIADEQYF
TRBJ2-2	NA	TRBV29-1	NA	TGCAGCGGTAGCAGGGGAAGGAACACCGGGGAGCTGTTTTTT	CSGSRGRNTGELFF
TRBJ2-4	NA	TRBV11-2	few	TGTGCCAGCAGCTTAGATCCCGGACAAATTCAGTACTTC	CASSLDPGQIQYF
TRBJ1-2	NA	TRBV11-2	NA	TGTGCCAGCAGCTCGACAGGTGGACTTGGTTATGGCTACACCTTC	CASSSTGGLGYGYTF
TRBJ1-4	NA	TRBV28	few	TGTGCCAGCAGAAACCCGCAGGGTTTGAATGAAAAACTGTTTTTT	CASRNPQGLNEKLFF
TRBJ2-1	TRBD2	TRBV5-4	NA	TGTGCCAGCAGTCGGACTAGCGGGCGCTACAATGAGCAGTTCTTC	CASSRTSGRYNEQFF
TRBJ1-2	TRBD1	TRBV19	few	TGTGCCAGTAACCTCGGGACAGGATTCTATGGCTACACCTTC	CASNLGTGFYGYTF
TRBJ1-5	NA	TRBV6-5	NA	TGTGCCAGCAGCCAGACCGGGGTTTGGCAGCCCCAGCATTTT	CASSQTGVWQPQHF
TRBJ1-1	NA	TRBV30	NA	TGTGCCTGGAGTAGGGGGTCGAGGGGAACTGAAGCTTTCTTT	CAWSRGSRGTEAFF
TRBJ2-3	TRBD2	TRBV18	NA	TGTGCCAGCTCATCCCGAATCTTTAGCGGGAGGAGAACAGATACGCAGTATTTT	CASSSRIFSGRRTDTQYF
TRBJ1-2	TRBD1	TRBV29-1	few	TGCAGCGTTCTCCCCCAGGGACAGGGGTATGGCTACACCTTC	CSVLPQGQGYGYTF
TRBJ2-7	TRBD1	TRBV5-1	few	TGCGCCAGCAGCTTGGGGGACAGGGGTAACGAGCAGTACTTC	CASSLGDRGNEQYF
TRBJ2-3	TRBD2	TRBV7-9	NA	TGTGCCAGCAGCTCTGGATTAGCGGGAGCAGATACGCAGTATTTT	CASSSGLAGADTQYF
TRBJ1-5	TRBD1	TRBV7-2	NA	TGTGCCAGCAGCTCGGGGACAGTAGGACAGCCCCAGCATTTT	CASSSGTVGQPQHF
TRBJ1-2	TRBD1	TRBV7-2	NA	TGTGCCAGCACCCTGACAGGGGCCGCGACCTATGGCTACACCTTC	CASTLTGAATYGYTF